The sequence of this TCR beta chain was determined in a study of blood T cell repertoires in COVID-19. From germline, CDR1 is SGHTA and CDR2 FQGTGA. V was clipped by 2 bases and J by 6 bases; unmatched bases: 8. The CDR3 totals 16 residues. The method was immunoSEQ multiplex PCR; TCRdb's version includes in-frame clones alone and lacks a portion of them. In the table there are around 150,000 clones, about 86% of which are singletons. The chain combines TRBV7-3 with TRBJ2-2, with 8 bases lining up with TRBD2. The TCR sequence derives from a woman aged 55-70 years with active or convalescent COVID-19. The sample consisted of peripheral blood. In DNA, the CDR3 is TGTGCCAGCAGCTTATTGGCGGGAGGCGAATCCGGGGAGCTGTTTTTT. Its protein is CASSLLAGGESGELFF.